A selection of T cell receptor beta chains follows, all from one sample in a study of blood T cell repertoires in COVID-19. Only in-frame clones appear in the TCRdb table, and some are missing; sequencing was by immunoSEQ multiplex PCR. The sample holds over 60,000 clones, more than 75% seen once. Material: peripheral blood. These receptors came from a woman of 80 years or more with active or convalescent COVID-19. The CDR3 runs from the conserved cysteine through the conserved F or W. Fields, in order: D gene, J gene, clone size, V gene, CDR3 DNA, CDR3 protein. A D gene is named only where the DNA matches it firmly. Size values are once, few and many counts, or a class for expanded clones, and some rows have none.

TRBD2,TRBJ2-7,NA,TRBV9,TGTGCCAGCAGCCCACGGGGGGTCGAGCAGTACTTC,CASSPRGVEQYF
NA,TRBJ2-7,NA,TRBV6-2/TRBV6-3,TGTGCCAGCAGTTACTTCAGGACCTACGAGCAGTACTTC,CASSYFRTYEQYF
TRBD1,TRBJ2-7,NA,TRBV10-3,TGTGCCATCAGTGGGAACAGGGGGATCTACGAGCAGTACTTC,CAISGNRGIYEQYF
NA,TRBJ1-3,NA,TRBV5-1,TGCGCCAGCAGCTTGTGGGGGGCTGGAAACACCATATATTTT,CASSLWGAGNTIYF
TRBD1,TRBJ2-7,NA,TRBV10-3,TGTGCCATCAGCGTGACAGGGACCCACGAGCAGTACTTC,CAISVTGTHEQYF
NA,TRBJ1-3,NA,TRBV30,TGTGCCTGGAGTGTACTCCGCGGGGGGGTATCTGGAAACACCATATATTTT,CAWSVLRGGVSGNTIYF
NA,TRBJ2-7,NA,TRBV6-5,TGTGCCAGCAGCCTTCAGGGGGGAGGAGACGAGCAGTACTTC,CASSLQGGGDEQYF
TRBD2,TRBJ2-1,NA,TRBV28,TGTGCCAGCAGTCCGGGGGGGCGGAATGAGCAGTTCTTC,CASSPGGRNEQFF
TRBD1,TRBJ1-2,NA,TRBV24-1,TGTGCCACCAGTGAACCGGACAGGCACTATGGCTACACCTTC,CATSEPDRHYGYTF
NA,TRBJ2-5,NA,TRBV4-3,TGCGCCAGCAGCCAAGAATACGGGACTCGCCAAGAGACCCAGTACTTC,CASSQEYGTRQETQYF
NA,TRBJ2-7,NA,TRBV18,TGTGCCAGCTCTCCCGGACAGAGCTCCTACGAGCAGTACTTC,CASSPGQSSYEQYF
NA,TRBJ1-1,NA,TRBV5-4,TGTGCCAGCAGCTTCGGGGGGGGGAGGATTGGGAACACTGAAGCTTTCTTT,CASSFGGGRIGNTEAFF
NA,TRBJ2-3,NA,TRBV7-9,TGTGCCAGCAGCAAGCCCAGAATTCACCAGGGGACAGATACGCAGTATTTT,CASSKPRIHQGTDTQYF
TRBD1,TRBJ2-4,once,TRBV6-2/TRBV6-3,TGTGCCAGCAGTTATTGGGACAGGAGGGGCGGAAACATTCAGTACTTC,CASSYWDRRGGNIQYF
NA,TRBJ2-1,once,TRBV6-2/TRBV6-3,TGTGCCAGCAGCCAGGGAGGTCTCTCCTACAATGAGCAGTTCTTC,CASSQGGLSYNEQFF
NA,TRBJ1-2,NA,TRBV6-5,TGTGCCAGCAGTCCTCACCTACAGGGAGACTATGGCTACACCTTC,CASSPHLQGDYGYTF
TRBD1,TRBJ1-6,NA,TRBV27,TGTGCCAGCAGGTCGACAGGGTATAATTCACCCCTCCACTTT,CASRSTGYNSPLHF
NA,TRBJ1-2,few,TRBV6-2/TRBV6-3,TGTGCCAGCAGCCCTGATCGCGGGGGCGCGGGCTATGGCTACACCTTC,CASSPDRGGAGYGYTF
NA,TRBJ2-1,NA,TRBV27,TGTGCCAGCTCAGGCGGGGAAAACTACAATGAGCAGTTCTTC,CASSGGENYNEQFF
NA,TRBJ1-1,NA,TRBV7-2,TGTGCCAGCAGCGCCCGTCCAGTCGGGGCTGAAGCTTTCTTT,CASSARPVGAEAFF
TRBD1,TRBJ1-1,NA,TRBV7-3,TGTGCCAGCAGCTCCGGAAAGACAGGGTTCACTGAAGCTTTCTTT,CASSSGKTGFTEAFF
TRBD1,TRBJ2-2,few,TRBV27,TGTGCCAGCAGCTGGACAGGCACCGGGGAGCTGTTTTTT,CASSWTGTGELFF
TRBD1,TRBJ1-6,NA,TRBV28,TGTGCCAGCAGTGATACTCAGGGGGCCATGATAAGCTCCTATAATTCACCCCTCCACTTT,CASSDTQGAMISSYNSPLHF
NA,TRBJ1-4,once,TRBV5-4,TGTGCCAGCAGCTTGGACCGCCGTTGGATGGAGAATGAAAAACTGTTTTTT,CASSLDRRWMENEKLFF
NA,TRBJ1-6,NA,TRBV19,TGTGCCAGTAGAGGACAGTGGAGAACGAGCTCCTATAATTCACCCCTCCACTTT,CASRGQWRTSSYNSPLHF
TRBD1,TRBJ1-1,NA,TRBV6-5,TGTGCCAGCAGTCAGGGGGCGCGGGACACTGAAGCTTTCTTT,CASSQGARDTEAFF
NA,TRBJ2-4,NA,TRBV5-1,TGCGCCAGCCAGGATCTAGCCAAAAACATTCAGTACTTC,CASQDLAKNIQYF